Included here is one TCR beta chain sequence, with context. The target antigen is unknown. The CDR3 extends over 15 amino acids. The germline gives CDR1 LGHNA, CDR2 YNFKEQ. This sample was taken from a study of post-analysis software for immune sequencing data. General study points: The study found TRBV5-6, TRBV5-1 and TRBV20-1 among several TRBV segments more frequent in patients than controls.

Incorporated into the TCR beta cDNA libraries were unique molecular identifiers, which served to reduce PCR and sequencing biases. TCRdb reprocessed the PCR reads with MiXCR, giving one entry per CDR3 protein. Of roughly 670,000 distinct CDR3 sequences listed, about 60% were seen once; the top ten hold approximately 10%. The specimen sequenced was blood. The TCR sequence derives from a girl aged 2-10 years with multiple sclerosis. V gene TRBV4-2 combines with J gene TRBJ2-5; TRBD1 might be the D (6 bases). The J call is in doubt because the DNA end fits TRBJ2-7 better. The CDR3 nucleotides are TGTGCCAGCAGCCAAGATTTTGGAACAGGGCGCGAGCAGTACTTC. Its protein is CASSQDFGTGREQYF.